This T cell receptor (beta chain) was sequenced in a study of blood T cell repertoires in COVID-19. Germline lookup yields CDR1 SEHNR and CDR2 FQNEAQ (reference sequence). The V and J ends lost 5 bases and 6 bases respectively, with 17 bases between them. CDR3 length: 15 residues. Assay: immunoSEQ multiplex PCR; the TCRdb copy retains only in-frame clones and omits some. Here the sample spans 90,000 to 100,000 clones, about nine tenths being singletons. This receptor was identified in a man over 45 with acute or convalescent COVID-19. The J gene is TRBJ1-5, the V gene TRBV7-9; weak D call: TRBD1 (5 bases). Sequencing input: peripheral blood. This CDR3 is CASSAGTTEGQPQHF. Written as DNA, the CDR3 is TGTGCCAGCAGCGCCGGGACTACAGAGGGTCAGCCCCAGCATTTT.